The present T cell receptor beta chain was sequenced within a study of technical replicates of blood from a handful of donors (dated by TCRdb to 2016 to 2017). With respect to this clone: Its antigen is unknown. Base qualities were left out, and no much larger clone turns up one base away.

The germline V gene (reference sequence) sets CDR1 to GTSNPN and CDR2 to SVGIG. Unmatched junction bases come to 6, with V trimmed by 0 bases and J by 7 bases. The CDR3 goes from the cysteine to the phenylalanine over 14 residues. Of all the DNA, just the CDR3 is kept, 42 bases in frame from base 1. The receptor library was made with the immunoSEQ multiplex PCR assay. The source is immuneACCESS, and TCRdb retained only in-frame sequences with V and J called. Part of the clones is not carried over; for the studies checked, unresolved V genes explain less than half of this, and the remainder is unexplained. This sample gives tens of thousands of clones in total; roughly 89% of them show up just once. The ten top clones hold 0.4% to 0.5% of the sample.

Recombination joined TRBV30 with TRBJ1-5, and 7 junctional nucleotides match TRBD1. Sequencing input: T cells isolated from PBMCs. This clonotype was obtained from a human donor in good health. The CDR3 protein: CAWSVHLGGQPQHF. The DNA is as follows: TGTGCCTGGAGTGTACATCTAGGGGGCCAGCCCCAGCATTTT.